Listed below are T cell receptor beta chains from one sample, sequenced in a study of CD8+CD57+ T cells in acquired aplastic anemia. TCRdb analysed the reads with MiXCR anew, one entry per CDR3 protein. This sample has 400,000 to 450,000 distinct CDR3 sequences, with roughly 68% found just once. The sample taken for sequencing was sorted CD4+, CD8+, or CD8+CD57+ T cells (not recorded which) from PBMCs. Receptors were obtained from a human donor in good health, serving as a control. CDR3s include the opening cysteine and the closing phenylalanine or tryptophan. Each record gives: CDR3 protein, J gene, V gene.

CASRTGRNTDEGSYTF | TRBJ1-2 | TRBV5-1
CSARDRRTPRRLEPQHF | TRBJ1-5 | TRBV20-1
CSARSPGVGIF | TRBJ1-1 | TRBV20-1
CASSLDESMNTEAFF | TRBJ1-1 | TRBV7-8
CASSDSVAGLNEQFF | TRBJ2-1 | TRBV6-6
CASSQFRGTYHDF | TRBJ2-7 | TRBV7-8
CASSLDRDGYTF | TRBJ1-2 | TRBV5-1
CSASRDRGPAEAFF | TRBJ1-1 | TRBV20-1
CASSTSGTGGRDEQFF | TRBJ2-1 | TRBV7-3
CSARDRRLGETQYF | TRBJ2-5 | TRBV20-1
CASSLRTGAYEQYF | TRBJ2-7 | TRBV18
CASTPGYTGGGNTIYF | TRBJ1-3 | TRBV7-2
CASSGGSYEQYFGF | TRBJ1-2 | TRBV7-2
CASSLMTSLADEQFF | . | TRBV12-3/TRBV12-4
CASSLGDRVNGNLFF | TRBJ1-4 | TRBV7-4
CASSRDQAYEQYF | TRBJ2-7 | TRBV5-4
CAWSEDTRGEQYF | TRBJ2-7 | TRBV30
CASSLAGSSADTQF | TRBJ2-1 | TRBV7-3
CASSPVGTRGNEQFF | TRBJ2-1 | TRBV19
CASSQVNRVDSPLHF | TRBJ1-6 | TRBV4-3
CASSDPTSGSVEQSF | TRBJ2-1 | TRBV25-1
CASSLAVSEQYF | TRBJ2-7 | TRBV7-3
CSVRAGRSISPLHF | TRBJ1-6 | TRBV20-1
CASSFQGGYEQYF | TRBJ2-7 | TRBV11-2
CASSLSAHTYEQYF | TRBJ2-7 | TRBV12-3/TRBV12-4
CASSSGTTNYGYTF | TRBJ1-2 | TRBV6-1
CASSEKGGGDTQYF | TRBJ2-3 | TRBV10-1
CASSQLAPYNEQFF | TRBJ2-1 | TRBV11-2
CASSTGQNETPYF | TRBJ2-1 | TRBV19
CASSPYQGASEAFF | TRBJ1-1 | TRBV7-6
CASSVVMGYGYTF | TRBJ1-2 | TRBV12-3/TRBV12-4
CASSSKGRSGAYTF | TRBJ1-2 | TRBV7-3
CASTWGGGPHTDTQYF | TRBJ2-3 | TRBV12-3/TRBV12-4
CARGDRGGNGYTF | TRBJ1-2 | TRBV2
CASSLDPDPSYEQYF | TRBJ2-7 | TRBV2
CASSPLGAGANEQYF | TRBJ2-3 | TRBV7-6
CSVEASHYGCTF | TRBJ1-2 | TRBV29-1
CAIKAAGQNTGELFF | TRBJ2-2 | TRBV10-3
CASSSGGQGEQFF | TRBJ2-1 | TRBV5-5
CASSARNYGYTFAQYF | TRBJ2-5 | TRBV9
CASSRRGGIYRMNTEAFF | TRBJ1-1 | TRBV7-7
CASSVEEETQYF | TRBJ2-5 | TRBV18
CASSLKQGLGTDTQYF | TRBJ2-3 | TRBV11-2
CASSVEGPRGDSHF | TRBJ1-5 | TRBV9
CASSLNRASITDTQYF | TRBJ2-3 | TRBV5-1
CASTPGDTGGTDTQYF | TRBJ2-3 | TRBV19